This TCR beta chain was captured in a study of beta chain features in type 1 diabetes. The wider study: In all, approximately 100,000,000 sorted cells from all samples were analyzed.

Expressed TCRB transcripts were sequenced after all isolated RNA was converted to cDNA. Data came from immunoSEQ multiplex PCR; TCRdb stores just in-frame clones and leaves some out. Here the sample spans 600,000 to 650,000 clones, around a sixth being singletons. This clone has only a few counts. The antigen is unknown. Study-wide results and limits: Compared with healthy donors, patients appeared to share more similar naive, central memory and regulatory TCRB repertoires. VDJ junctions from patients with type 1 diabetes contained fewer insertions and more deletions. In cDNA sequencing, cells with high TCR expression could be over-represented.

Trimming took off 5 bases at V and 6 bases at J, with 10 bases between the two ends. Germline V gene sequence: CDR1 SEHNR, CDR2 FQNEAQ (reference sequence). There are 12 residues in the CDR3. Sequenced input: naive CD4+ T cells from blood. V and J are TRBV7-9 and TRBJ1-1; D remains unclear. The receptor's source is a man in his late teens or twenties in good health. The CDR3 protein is CASSKYDSEAFF. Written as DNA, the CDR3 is TGTGCCAGCAGCAAATACGACTCTGAAGCTTTCTTT.